The present T cell receptor beta chain was sequenced within a study of T cell responses to AZD1222 COVID-19 vaccine. Regarding the study as a whole: Donor demographics were predominantly white British with a female majority; clonal diversity may be underestimated. Breadth and depth of Spike-specific TCRs rose after two AZD1222 doses. Nearly half of spike-specific TCRs reportedly target variant regions that are unmutated in the B.1.351 and B.1.1.7 variants.

Some clones are missing from TCRdb's copy, which holds only in-frame ones; the method was immunoSEQ multiplex PCR. The sample consists of 250,000 to 300,000 clones, approximately 94% of them appearing once. The germline CDR1 and CDR2 sequences are SGHRS and YFSETQ. The CDR3 is made up of 13 amino acids. V was pared by 4 bases and J by 4 bases, with 12 bases between. This clone showed up just once. Antigen: not known. Sequenced here: peripheral blood, sampled 28 days after the second AZD1222 dose. The chain combines TRBV5-1 with TRBJ2-7; D remains unclear. This receptor was obtained from an adult who received the AZD1222 COVID-19 vaccine. This CDR3 reads CASSRSEDYEQYF. The CDR3 bases are TGCGCCAGCAGCCGGTCAGAAGATTACGAGCAGTACTTC.